This TCR beta chain was obtained from a study of T cell responses to AZD1222 COVID-19 vaccine. Of note for this clone: What it recognizes is unknown.

General observations from the study: Unmutated regions of variants are reportedly targeted by nearly half of spike-specific TCRs.

This table comes from immunoSEQ multiplex PCR, and its TCRdb copy is limited to in-frame clones, with some not included. The table lists about 160,000 clones, 92% of them singletons, with roughly 4.5% in the top ten. Looked up from germline, CDR1 is SGHRS and CDR2 is YFSETQ. V gave up 6 bases and J gave up 4 bases, with 18 bases separating them. CDR3 size: 15 residues. This TCR came from an adult in good health. The rearrangement joins TRBV5-1 to TRBJ2-3; no definite D call. Sequenced here: peripheral blood, sampled on day 0 of MenACWY control vaccination. The CDR3, as DNA: TGCGCCAGCATCAAGGGTAGCCCCCCCGCAGATACGCAGTATTTT. Translation: CASIKGSPPADTQYF.